This TCR beta chain was documented in a study of PD-L1 blockade in urothelial cancer. Across the whole study: Researchers found blood samples held a median of approximately 150,000 T cells.

The patients had locally advanced or metastatic urothelial carcinoma. V was clipped by 0 bases and J by 0 bases; unmatched bases: 6. This CDR3 region has 16 residues. Per the germline V gene, CDR1 is SGHRS and CDR2 is YFSETQ. Assay: immunoSEQ multiplex PCR; the TCRdb copy retains only in-frame clones and omits some. This table holds about 52,000 clones, approximately 75% found once. In its sample, this clone was seen once. Its target is unknown. Findings and caveats of the study: It was durable-benefit patients whose tumor-associated blood clones expanded more at 3 weeks.

This rearrangement joins TRBV5-1 to TRBJ2-7, with 7 bases that match TRBD2. The receptor's source is a man aged 65 to 79 with urothelial cancer. The specimen comprised PBMCs, sampled around atezolizumab (anti-PD-L1) treatment. CDR3 bases: TGCGCCAGCAGCTTGGGAGGCGGGGGAAACTCCTACGAGCAGTACTTC. It specifies CASSLGGGGNSYEQYF.